This entry concerns a single TCR beta chain. The CDR3 is 13 residues long. The ends lost 8 bases at V and 4 bases at J; junction bases unmatched: 2. Repertoires were generated with immunoSEQ multiplex PCR, while TCRdb's copy carries only in-frame clones and drops some. The table records a few hundred thousand clones, 85% of them present only once. This sample is drawn from a study of blood T cell repertoires in COVID-19. The TCR sequence derives from a woman younger than 30 with acute or convalescent COVID-19. The genes are TRBV12-3 or TRBV12-4 and TRBJ1-3; the match to TRBD1 covers 10 bases. Sequenced input: peripheral blood. The chain's CDR3 is CASADRGGNTIYF. CDR3 bases: TGTGCCAGCGCGGACAGGGGGGGAAACACCATATATTTT.